These 20 T cell receptor beta chains were all obtained from the same sample, sequenced in a study of T-cell reconstitution after alpha-beta-depleted transplantation in children. Unique molecular identifiers were incorporated into the prepared TCRbeta library. TCRdb itself ran the PCR reads through MiXCR, one entry per CDR3 protein. The sample lists approximately 980,000 distinct CDR3 sequences, around 30% occurring once. This specimen consisted of PBMCs, mostly from graft donor cells, obtained 360 days after TCRalphabeta/CD19-depleted stem cell transplant. Receptors were obtained from a boy younger than two who had a stem cell transplant for SCID, so the T cells may come from the graft donor.

The chain uses TRBV10-3 and TRBJ2-6; D possibly matches TRBD1 or TRBD2 (5 bases each). Germline CDR1 reads ENHRY; CDR2 reads SYGVKD. Trimming shortened V by 2 bases and J by 0 bases, and 11 bases separated the two germline ends. The CDR3 has 17 amino acids. CDR3 sequence: CAISEGTPRSGANVLTF. CDR3 DNA: TGTGCCATCAGTGAGGGGACCCCTCGCTCTGGGGCCAACGTCCTGACTTTC.

V usage is TRBV7-2 and J usage is TRBJ2-3; 11 bases map to TRBD2. The ends lost 0 bases at V and 7 bases at J; junction bases unmatched: 6. Per the germline V gene, CDR1 is SGHTA and CDR2 is FQGNSA. This CDR3 is 16 amino acids long. For the CDR3, the DNA is TGTGCCAGCAGCTTAGCCTCTCTAGCGGGGGGAAATACGCAGTATTTT. Translation gives CASSLASLAGGNTQYF.

V gene TRBV12-3 or TRBV12-4 combines with J gene TRBJ2-7, with D unresolved. The CDR3 length is 13 residues. The germline V and J ends were trimmed by 4 bases and 2 bases, with 9 bases remaining between them. CDR3 protein: CASSYSPTYEQYF. The CDR3 nucleotides read TGTGCCAGCAGTTATTCCCCAACCTACGAGCAGTACTTC.

This clonotype was detected a few times. The chain has TRBV5-4 and TRBJ1-2, with 9 nucleotides matching TRBD1. With 0 bases clipped from V and 5 bases from J, the junction kept 8 bases outside the gene matches. Germline lookup yields CDR1 SGHNT and CDR2 YYREEE (reference sequence). The CDR3 extends over 16 amino acids. In DNA form, the CDR3 reads TGTGCCAGCAGCTTGGGCGGACAGGGGCGGCAGTATGGCTACACCTTC. It translates to CASSLGGQGRQYGYTF.

This clonotype was picked up a small number of times. Compared with germline, one end of the junction differs, possibly owing to a read error. This chain links TRBV20-1 with TRBJ2-5, with 8 bases aligning to TRBD1. Looked up from germline, CDR1 is DFQATT and CDR2 is SNEGSKA (reference sequence). The length of the CDR3 is 12 residues. CDR3 amino acids: CSAGDRGKTQYF. CDR3 DNA sequence: TGCAGTGCTGGAGACAGGGGAAAGACCCAGTACTTC.

This clonotype was recorded a few times. The V gene is TRBV4-2, the J gene TRBJ1-1; 8 bases agree with TRBD1. V shed 1 base, J shed 1 base, and the junction held 14 bases outside the gene matches. The CDR3 is made up of 19 amino acids. The germline CDR1 and CDR2 sequences are LGHNA and YNFKEQ. DNA for the CDR3: TGTGCCAGCAGCCAAGGACCGGGACAGGCTTCCGACCCGAACACTGAAGCTTTCTTT. Protein product: CASSQGPGQASDPNTEAFF.

This clonotype came up a few times. The chain couples TRBV6-5 to TRBJ2-4, with D hard to call. CDR3 length: 16 residues. CDR1 and CDR2 from the germline V gene are MNHEY and SVGAGI. Deletions cut 2 bases from V and 0 bases from J, with 11 bases between. The CDR3 nucleotides are TGTGCCAGCAGTTACACCCGGAATCTAGCCAAAAACATTCAGTACTTC. Protein sequence: CASSYTRNLAKNIQYF.

This chain joins TRBV6-6 and TRBJ2-7; D may match TRBD1 or TRBD2 (5 bases each). Germline CDR1 and CDR2: MNHNY and SVGAGI (reference sequence). V dropped 8 bases and J dropped 4 bases, with 15 bases sitting between them. The CDR3 runs to 13 residues. CDR3 bases: TGTGCCAGCCAACTCTCGGGGCGATACGAGCAGTACTTC. Protein sequence: CASQLSGRYEQYF.

The CDR3 protein is CASSQSQVHEQYF. CDR3 sequence (DNA): TGTGCCAGCAGCCAAAGTCAGGTCCACGAGCAGTACTTC. V and J are TRBV4-2 and TRBJ2-7; D gene uncertain. Trimming shortened V by 2 bases and J by 5 bases, and 10 bases separated the two germline ends. Germline V lookup: CDR1 LGHNA, CDR2 YNFKEQ. CDR3 length: 13 amino acids.

In this sample, this clonotype turned up a few times. The V gene is TRBV29-1, the J gene TRBJ1-1, with 7 bases identical to TRBD1. Germline CDR1 is SQVTM and CDR2 is ANQGSEA. This CDR3 spans 13 amino acids. With V trimmed by 4 bases and J by 0 bases, 2 bases remained unmatched. The CDR3 region is CSVARGMNTEAFF. CDR3 nucleotides: TGCAGCGTTGCCAGGGGGATGAACACTGAAGCTTTCTTT.

This clonotype was detected a few times. V is TRBV11-2 and J is TRBJ2-1; D perhaps matches TRBD1 (5 bases). With 2 bases removed from V and 7 bases from J, the gap between germline ends came to 15 bases. CDR1 is SGHAT, CDR2 FQNNGV, per germline. This CDR3 is 15 amino acids long. CDR3 nucleotides: TGTGCCAGCAGCTTAAGGGGTATTAGGGGAAATGAGCAGTTCTTC. Its protein is CASSLRGIRGNEQFF.

The V and J genes are TRBV11-1 and TRBJ1-5, with a possible D match to TRBD1 (6 bases). This CDR3 has 15 amino acids. Germline-derived CDR1 and CDR2 are SGHAT and FQDESV (reference sequence). Trimming pared 4 bases from V and 6 bases from J, leaving 16 bases between. The CDR3 reads CASSSQGVGGQPQHF. The CDR3 DNA is TGTGCCAGCAGCTCACAGGGAGTGGGTGGTCAGCCCCAGCATTTT.

This clonotype was counted between two and nine times. The chain recombines TRBV18 with TRBJ2-7, with D tentatively TRBD2 (6 bases). The CDR3 totals 14 residues. Germline loops: CDR1 KGHSH, CDR2 LQKENI. V lost 4 bases to trimming and J lost 2 bases, with 12 bases between them. Written as DNA, the CDR3 is TGTGCCAGCTCACTTACTAGCCAGGCCTACGAGCAGTACTTC. Translating it yields CASSLTSQAYEQYF.

J is TRBJ2-1 and V is TRBV20-1, with 7 bases aligning to TRBD1. Trimming removed 5 bases from V and 4 bases from J; junction bases left unmatched: 20. Per the germline V gene, CDR1 is DFQATT and CDR2 is SNEGSKA (reference sequence). This CDR3 is built from 18 residues. CDR3: CSALTDRGPSLTYNEQFF. The CDR3 region has the DNA TGCAGTGCTCTCACGGATAGGGGGCCCTCCCTAACATACAATGAGCAGTTCTTC.

The chain has TRBV6-5 and TRBJ1-1; the D gene is possibly TRBD1 (5 bases). The CDR3 contains 15 residues. CDR1 MNHEY and CDR2 SVGAGI come from the germline V gene. V shed 3 bases and J shed 4 bases, with 15 bases lying between them. The CDR3 DNA reads TGTGCCAGCAGTTATAGAGGGTGGGGGGGCACTGAAGCTTTCTTT. Its translation: CASSYRGWGGTEAFF.

The rearrangement links TRBV3-1 to TRBJ1-6; D remains unclear. V was cut by 0 bases and J by 10 bases, with 7 bases left in between. The CDR3 runs to 13 residues. Germline CDR1 LGHDT, CDR2 YNNKEL (reference sequence). CDR3 region: CASSQDLGSPLHF. As DNA, the CDR3 is TGTGCCAGCAGCCAAGATCTGGGATCACCCCTCCACTTT.

The chain joins TRBV12-3 or TRBV12-4 to TRBJ2-3, with D perhaps matching TRBD1 (6 bases). V gave up 6 bases and J gave up 2 bases, with 12 bases separating them. This CDR3 has 14 amino acids. The chain's CDR3 is CASSQGFNTDTQYF. The CDR3 DNA follows: TGTGCCAGCAGCCAGGGGTTTAACACAGATACGCAGTATTTT.

The chain combines TRBV6-1 with TRBJ2-1; 10 positions agree with TRBD2. Germline trimming cut 6 bases from V and 3 bases from J; bases unmatched to any gene: 11. Germline V gene sequence: CDR1 MNHNS, CDR2 SASEGT. The CDR3 runs to 17 residues. The CDR3 is CASSLSSGGAVYNEQFF. CDR3 in DNA: TGTGCCAGCAGCCTGTCAAGCGGGGGGGCGGTCTACAATGAGCAGTTCTTC.

This chain connects TRBV5-1 to TRBJ2-1; 9 bases map to TRBD1. V lost 4 bases to trimming and J lost 0 bases; unmatched junction nucleotides: 2. Germline CDR1 SGHRS, CDR2 YFSETQ. The CDR3 sequence is 15 residues long. The DNA for the CDR3 is TGCGCCAGCAGCGTGGGACAGGGCTCCTACAATGAGCAGTTCTTC. Amino acids: CASSVGQGSYNEQFF.

The chain joins TRBV27 to TRBJ2-7, with unresolved D. CDR3 length equals 17 residues. Deletions cut 0 bases from V and 5 bases from J, with 20 bases between. The germline CDR1 and CDR2 sequences are MNHEY and SMNVEV (reference sequence). The CDR3 loop is CASSLSIGSSAVHEQYF. The CDR3 DNA sequence: TGTGCCAGCAGTTTATCTATCGGCTCGTCGGCAGTCCACGAGCAGTACTTC.